There are a few counts of the clone carrying this T cell receptor beta chain. Its specificity is unknown. Trimming stripped 0 bases from V and 8 bases from J, with 10 bases between. This CDR3 region has 13 residues. CDR1 is KGHSH, CDR2 LQKENI, per germline. Use of 60 Vbeta and 13 Jbeta primers characterized the PCR. The authors' processing: A later analysis tallied 87 million or so unique TCR beta chains, some 10 million of them shared. Here immunoSEQ multiplex PCR was the method, and the copy in TCRdb shows in-frame clones only, minus some. The DNA was the basis for D and trimming; V, J and clone size are from that table. The repertoire includes under 300,000 clones, about 86% of them detected once, and about 7.5% sits in the top ten. This record belongs to a study of cytomegalovirus exposure and HLA in healthy donors. General study findings and limits: Cytomegalovirus status, reportedly, was diagnosed with high specificity and sensitivity by the classifier.

The chain has TRBV18 and TRBJ1-2; no clear D. The sequencing input was PBMCs. The source is a woman in her fifties or sixties in good health and CMV-seropositive. CDR3 sequence: CASSPPMRVGYTF. Written as DNA, the CDR3 is TGTGCCAGCTCACCACCGATGCGGGTCGGCTACACCTTC.